A selection of T cell receptor beta chains follows, all from one sample in a study of T cell changes during pregnancy in multiple sclerosis. Method: immunoSEQ multiplex PCR; TCRdb's copy keeps in-frame clones and lacks some. The sample lists roughly 40,000 clones, 80% to 95% seen once, with roughly 1.8% in the top ten. Sequenced here: CD4+ T cells from peripheral blood mononuclear cells, sampled after pregnancy. These receptors came from a female donor in good health, enrolled as a control in a pregnancy study. Each CDR3 is given with its conserved first and last residue. The D gene is left open where the match is weak.

V gene,J gene,D gene,CDR3 protein
TRBV29-1,TRBJ1-4,.,CSVGYPEAELFF
TRBV27,TRBJ1-4,.,CASGQGQSNEKLFF
TRBV4-3,TRBJ2-6,TRBD1,CASSQNPGQGSGANVLTF
TRBV7-2,TRBJ2-7,.,CASSISAGYYEQYF
TRBV7-2,TRBJ2-7,TRBD2,CASSRKPREDEQYF
TRBV28,TRBJ1-2,.,CASSIDNLYGYTF
TRBV11-2,TRBJ1-1,.,CASSFTGKNTEAFF
TRBV14,TRBJ1-1,.,CASSLGGIISTEAFF
TRBV19,TRBJ1-2,TRBD1,CASSIETGPYGYTF
TRBV5-4,TRBJ2-1,.,CASSLFGSSYNEQFF
TRBV10-2,TRBJ2-7,TRBD2,CASSESTSGVAYEQYF
TRBV27,TRBJ2-7,TRBD2,CASRLAGGGDEQYF
TRBV4-2,TRBJ1-3,.,CASSQDFGGRGNTIYF
TRBV28,TRBJ1-2,.,CASTQPYSYGYTF
TRBV15,TRBJ2-1,TRBD1,CATSRRTGSDEQFF
TRBV6-1,TRBJ1-1,TRBD1,CASTPLGGGESEAFF
TRBV9,TRBJ2-4,.,CASSSGLENIQYF
TRBV9,TRBJ2-2,TRBD2,CASGLAGGGGELFF
TRBV6-5,TRBJ2-7,TRBD2,CASSYERGSYEQYF
TRBV13,TRBJ2-3,.,CASSLARADTQYF
TRBV18,TRBJ1-5,TRBD1,CASSPMTGVDQPQHF
TRBV4-1,TRBJ2-1,.,CASSQDPASTGNEQFF
TRBV23-1,TRBJ1-1,.,CATGETGTEAFF
TRBV6-5,TRBJ1-2,.,CASRRAVSYGYTF
TRBV5-8,TRBJ2-5,.,CASSPGTIGETQYF